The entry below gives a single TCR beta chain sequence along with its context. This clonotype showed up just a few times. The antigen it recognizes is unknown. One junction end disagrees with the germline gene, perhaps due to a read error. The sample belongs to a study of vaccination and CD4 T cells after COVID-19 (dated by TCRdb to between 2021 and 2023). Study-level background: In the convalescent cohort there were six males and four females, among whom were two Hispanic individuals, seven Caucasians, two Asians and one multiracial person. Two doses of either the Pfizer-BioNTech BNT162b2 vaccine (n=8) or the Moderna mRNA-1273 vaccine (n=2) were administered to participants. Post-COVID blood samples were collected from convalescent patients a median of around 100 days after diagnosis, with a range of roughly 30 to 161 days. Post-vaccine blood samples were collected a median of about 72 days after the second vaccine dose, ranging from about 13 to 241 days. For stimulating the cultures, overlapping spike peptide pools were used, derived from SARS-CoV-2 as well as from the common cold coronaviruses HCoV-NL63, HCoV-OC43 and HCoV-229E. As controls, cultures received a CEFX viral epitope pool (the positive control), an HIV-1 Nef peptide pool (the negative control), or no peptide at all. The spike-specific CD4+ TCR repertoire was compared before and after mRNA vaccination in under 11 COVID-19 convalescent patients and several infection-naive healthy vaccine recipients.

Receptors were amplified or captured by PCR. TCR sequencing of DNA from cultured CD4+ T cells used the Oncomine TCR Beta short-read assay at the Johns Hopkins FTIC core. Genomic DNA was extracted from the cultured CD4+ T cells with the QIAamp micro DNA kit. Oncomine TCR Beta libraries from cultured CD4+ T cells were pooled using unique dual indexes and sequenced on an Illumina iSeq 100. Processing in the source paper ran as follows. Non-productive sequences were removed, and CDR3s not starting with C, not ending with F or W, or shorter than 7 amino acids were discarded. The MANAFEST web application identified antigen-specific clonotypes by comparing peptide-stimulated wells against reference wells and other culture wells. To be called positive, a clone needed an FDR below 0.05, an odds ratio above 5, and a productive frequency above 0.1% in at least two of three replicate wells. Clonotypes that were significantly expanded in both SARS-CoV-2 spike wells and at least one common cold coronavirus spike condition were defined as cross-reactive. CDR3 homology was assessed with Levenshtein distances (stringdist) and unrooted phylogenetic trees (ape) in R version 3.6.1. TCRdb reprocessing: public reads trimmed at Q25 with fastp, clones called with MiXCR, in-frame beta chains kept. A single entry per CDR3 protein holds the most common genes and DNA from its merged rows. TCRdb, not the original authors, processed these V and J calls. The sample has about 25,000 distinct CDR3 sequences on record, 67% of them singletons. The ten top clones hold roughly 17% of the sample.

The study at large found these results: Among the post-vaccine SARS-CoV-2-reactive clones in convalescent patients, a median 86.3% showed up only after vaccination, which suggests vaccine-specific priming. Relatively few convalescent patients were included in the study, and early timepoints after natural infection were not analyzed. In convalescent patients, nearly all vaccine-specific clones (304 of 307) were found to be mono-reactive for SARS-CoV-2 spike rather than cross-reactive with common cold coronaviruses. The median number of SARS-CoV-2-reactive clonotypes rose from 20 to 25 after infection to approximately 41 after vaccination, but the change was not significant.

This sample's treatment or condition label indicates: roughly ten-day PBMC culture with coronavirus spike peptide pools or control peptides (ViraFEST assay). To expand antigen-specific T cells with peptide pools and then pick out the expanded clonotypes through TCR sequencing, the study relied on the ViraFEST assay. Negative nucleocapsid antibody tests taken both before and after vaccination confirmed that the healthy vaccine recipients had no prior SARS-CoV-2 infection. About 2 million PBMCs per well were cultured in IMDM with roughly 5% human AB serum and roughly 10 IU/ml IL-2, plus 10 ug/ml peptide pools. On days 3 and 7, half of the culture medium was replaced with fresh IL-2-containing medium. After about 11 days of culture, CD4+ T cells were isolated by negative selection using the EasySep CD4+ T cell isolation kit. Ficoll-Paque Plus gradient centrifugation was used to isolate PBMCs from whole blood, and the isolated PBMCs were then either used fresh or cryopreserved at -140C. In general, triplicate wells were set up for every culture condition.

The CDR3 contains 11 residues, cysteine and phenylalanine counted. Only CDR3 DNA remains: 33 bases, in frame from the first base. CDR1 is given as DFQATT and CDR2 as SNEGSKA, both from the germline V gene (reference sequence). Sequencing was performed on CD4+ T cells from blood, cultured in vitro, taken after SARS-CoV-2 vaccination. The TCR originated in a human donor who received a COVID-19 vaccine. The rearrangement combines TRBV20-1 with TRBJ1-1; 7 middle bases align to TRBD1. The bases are TGCAGTGCTAGAGTCCGGGACAGAGGGATTTTT. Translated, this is CSARVRDRGIF.